This record looks at one T cell receptor (beta chain) sequence and its context. This sample is part of a study of blood T cell repertoires in COVID-19. At the level of the study: Researchers got acute and convalescent COVID-19 samples from the United States, Italy and Spain.

The CDR3 is 13 amino acids. Looked up from germline, CDR1 is MNHEY and CDR2 is SVGAGI. The junction had 8 bases not matched to a gene; V was cut back by 9 bases and J by 4 bases. In the original workflow: By means of reference gene primer amplification, nucleated cell counts were estimated. Repertoires were generated with immunoSEQ multiplex PCR, while TCRdb's copy carries only in-frame clones and drops some. V, J and clone size reflect that table, while D and trimming were determined from the DNA. The sample has 90,000 to 150,000 clones, just over 85% seen once; the top ten hold 0.88%. Sequencing was performed on peripheral blood. This chain links TRBV6-5 with TRBJ1-2; TRBD1 matches at 7 bases. This sequence was found in a woman between 45 and 60 years old with active or convalescent COVID-19. CDR3 DNA: TGTGCCAGTAAAGGACAGGACTCCTATGGCTACACCTTC. Residues: CASKGQDSYGYTF.